This T cell receptor beta chain comes out of a study of persistence of HIV-infected CD4 T cells. Background on the study: CD4+ T cells responding to CMV or HIV-1 Gag were isolated. Two participants gave one leukapheresis sample; others gave up to about 180 mL blood repeatedly.

V shed 4 bases and J shed 0 bases, with 14 bases lying between them. Germline CDR1 is SGHRS and CDR2 is YFSETQ. The CDR3 extends over 15 amino acids. The immunoSEQ assay was version 4, run in survey mode. The assay was immunoSEQ multiplex PCR, and TCRdb's table has in-frame clones only and misses some. The sample contains approximately 30,000 clones, over 80% of which appear only once. Stimulation used 8.5 to 10 ug/mL lysate from CMV-infected fibroblasts. Memory cells lacking CD40L and CD69 with high CD45RO were sorted. On this clone itself: The antigen remains undetermined.

Findings and limits, study-wide: TCR oligoclonality correlated with proviral oligoclonality in the same sorted populations.

Sequences were derived from CD4+ T cells sorted from PBMCs after roughly 18-hour stimulation, sampled from a patient who received antiretroviral therapy. The TCR was taken from an adult woman with HIV who was CMV-seropositive. This chain links TRBV5-1 with TRBJ2-7; TRBD1 or TRBD2 may be the D gene (5 bases each). This CDR3 reads CASSRAGTVSYEQYF. The CDR3 region has the DNA TGCGCCAGCAGCCGGGCCGGGACGGTCTCCTACGAGCAGTACTTC.